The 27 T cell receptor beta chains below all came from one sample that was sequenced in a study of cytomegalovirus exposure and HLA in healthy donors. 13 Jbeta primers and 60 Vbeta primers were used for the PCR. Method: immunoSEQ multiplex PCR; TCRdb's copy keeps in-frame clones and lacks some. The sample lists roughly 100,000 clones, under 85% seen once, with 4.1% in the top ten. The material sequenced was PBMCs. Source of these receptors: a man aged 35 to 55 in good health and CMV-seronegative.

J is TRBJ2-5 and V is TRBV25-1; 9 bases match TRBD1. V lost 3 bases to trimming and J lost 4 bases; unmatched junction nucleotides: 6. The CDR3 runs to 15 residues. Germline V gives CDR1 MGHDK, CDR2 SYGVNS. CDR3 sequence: CASSEGTGRAETQYF. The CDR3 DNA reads TGTGCCAGCAGTGAGGGGACAGGGAGAGCAGAGACCCAGTACTTC. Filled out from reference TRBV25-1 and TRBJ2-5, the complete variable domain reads EADIYQTPRYLVIGTGKKITLECSQTMGHDKMYWYQQDPGMELHLIHYSYGVNSTEKGDLSSESTVSRIRTEHFPLTLESARPSHTSQYLCASSEGTGRAETQYFGPGTRLLVL.

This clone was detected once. The CDR3, as DNA: TGTGCCAGCCTGGGACAGTGGGGAACCGGGGAGCTGTTTTTT. Protein sequence: CASLGQWGTGELFF. The chain recombines TRBV6-5 with TRBJ2-2; 7 bases map to TRBD1. The CDR3 runs 14 residues. Germline CDR1 is MNHEY and CDR2 is SVGAGI. After removal of 8 bases from V and 5 bases from J, the junction contained 8 bases not matched to a gene.

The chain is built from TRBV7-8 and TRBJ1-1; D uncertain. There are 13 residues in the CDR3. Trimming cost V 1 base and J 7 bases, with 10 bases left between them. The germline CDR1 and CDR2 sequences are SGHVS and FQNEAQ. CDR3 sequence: CASSLDEGVEAFF. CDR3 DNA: TGTGCCAGCAGCTTAGATGAAGGAGTTGAAGCTTTCTTT.

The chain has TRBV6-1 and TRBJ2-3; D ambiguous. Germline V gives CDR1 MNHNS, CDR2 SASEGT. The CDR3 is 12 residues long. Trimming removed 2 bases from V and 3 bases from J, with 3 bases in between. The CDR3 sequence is CASSESTDTQYF. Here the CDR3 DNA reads TGTGCCAGCAGTGAATCGACAGATACGCAGTATTTT.

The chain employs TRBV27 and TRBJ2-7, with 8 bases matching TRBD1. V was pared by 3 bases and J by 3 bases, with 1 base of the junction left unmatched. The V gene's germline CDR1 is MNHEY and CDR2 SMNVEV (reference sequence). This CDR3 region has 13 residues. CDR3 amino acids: CASSFTGGYEQYV. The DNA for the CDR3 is TGTGCCAGCAGTTTTACAGGGGGCTACGAGCAGTACGTC.

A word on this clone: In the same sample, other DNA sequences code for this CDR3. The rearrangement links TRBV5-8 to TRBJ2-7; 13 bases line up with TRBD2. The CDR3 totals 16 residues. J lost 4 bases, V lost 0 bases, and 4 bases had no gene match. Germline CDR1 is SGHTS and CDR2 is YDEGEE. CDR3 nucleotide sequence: TGTGCCAGCAGCTTGGGACTAGCGGGGGGTAATTACGAGCAGTACGTC. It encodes CASSLGLAGGNYEQYV.

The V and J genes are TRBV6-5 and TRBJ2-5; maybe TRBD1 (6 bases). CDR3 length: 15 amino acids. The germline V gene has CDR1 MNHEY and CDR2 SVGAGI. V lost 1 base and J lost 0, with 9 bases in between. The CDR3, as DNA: TGTGCCAGCAGTTACTACAGGGCGTACCAAGAGACCCAGTACTTC. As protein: CASSYYRAYQETQYF.

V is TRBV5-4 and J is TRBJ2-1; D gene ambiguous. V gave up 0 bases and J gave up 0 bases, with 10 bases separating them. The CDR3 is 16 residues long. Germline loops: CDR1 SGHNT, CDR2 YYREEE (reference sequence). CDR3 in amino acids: CASSLVLRSSYNEQFF. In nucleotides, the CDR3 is TGTGCCAGCAGCTTGGTACTCCGGAGCTCCTACAATGAGCAGTTCTTC.

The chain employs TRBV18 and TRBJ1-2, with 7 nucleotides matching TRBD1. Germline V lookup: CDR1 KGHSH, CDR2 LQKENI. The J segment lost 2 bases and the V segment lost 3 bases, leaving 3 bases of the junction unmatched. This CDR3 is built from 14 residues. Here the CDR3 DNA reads TGTGCCAGCTCACCGAAGGGACAGAACTATGGCTACACCTTC. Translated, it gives CASSPKGQNYGYTF.

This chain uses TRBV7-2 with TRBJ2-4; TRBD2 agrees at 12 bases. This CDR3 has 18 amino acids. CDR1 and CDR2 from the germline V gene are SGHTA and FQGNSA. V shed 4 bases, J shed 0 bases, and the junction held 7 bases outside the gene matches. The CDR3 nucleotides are TGTGCCAGCAGCTCGCTAGCGGGGGGGCCTGTAGCCAAAAACATTCAGTACTTC. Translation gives CASSSLAGGPVAKNIQYF. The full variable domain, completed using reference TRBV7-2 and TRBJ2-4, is GAGVSQSPSNKVTEKGKDVELRCDPISGHTALYWYRQSLGQGLEFLIYFQGNSAPDKSGLPSDRFSAERTGGSVSTLTIQRTQQEDSAVYLCASSSLAGGPVAKNIQYFGAGTRLSVL.

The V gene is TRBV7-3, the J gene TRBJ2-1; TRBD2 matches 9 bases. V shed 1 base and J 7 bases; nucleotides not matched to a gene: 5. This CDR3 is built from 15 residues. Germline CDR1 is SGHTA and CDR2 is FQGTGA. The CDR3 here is CASSLSGGASNEQFF. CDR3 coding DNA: TGTGCCAGCAGCTTAAGCGGGGGGGCTTCAAATGAGCAGTTCTTC.

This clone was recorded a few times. The CDR3 DNA reads as TGTGCCAGCAGCGTAGTAGGGGGGGCACTCTCCTACGAGCAGTACTTC. As protein: CASSVVGGALSYEQYF. The chain recombines TRBV9 with TRBJ2-7, with a possible D match to TRBD2 (7 bases). The CDR3 extends over 16 amino acids. The germline V gene encodes CDR1 SGDLS and CDR2 YYNGEE. The V gene lost 0 bases and the J gene lost 0 bases, with 13 bases spanning the gap.

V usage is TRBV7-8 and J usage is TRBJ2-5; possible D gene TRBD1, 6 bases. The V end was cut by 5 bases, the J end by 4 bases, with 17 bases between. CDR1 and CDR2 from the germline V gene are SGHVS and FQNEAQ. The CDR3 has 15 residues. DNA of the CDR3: TGTGCCAGCAGCCAGTCCCCAGGGGCGGGAGAGACCCAGTACTTC. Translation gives CASSQSPGAGETQYF.

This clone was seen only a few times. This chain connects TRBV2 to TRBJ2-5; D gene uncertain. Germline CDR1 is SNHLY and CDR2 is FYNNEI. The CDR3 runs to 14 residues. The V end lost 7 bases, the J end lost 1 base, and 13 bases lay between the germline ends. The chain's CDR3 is CASTERQVQETQYF. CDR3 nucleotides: TGTGCCAGCACCGAGAGACAAGTCCAAGAGACCCAGTACTTC.

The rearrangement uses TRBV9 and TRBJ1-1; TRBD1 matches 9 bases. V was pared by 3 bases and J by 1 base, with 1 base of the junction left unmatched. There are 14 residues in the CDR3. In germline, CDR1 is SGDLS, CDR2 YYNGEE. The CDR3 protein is CASSEQGANTEAFF. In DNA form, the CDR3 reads TGTGCCAGCAGCGAACAGGGGGCGAACACTGAAGCTTTCTTT.

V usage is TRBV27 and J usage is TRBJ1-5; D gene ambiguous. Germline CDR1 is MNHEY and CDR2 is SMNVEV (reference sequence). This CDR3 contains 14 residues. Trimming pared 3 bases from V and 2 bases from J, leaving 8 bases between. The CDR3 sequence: CASSLQFGNQPQHF. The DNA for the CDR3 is TGTGCCAGCAGTTTGCAGTTTGGCAATCAGCCCCAGCATTTT.

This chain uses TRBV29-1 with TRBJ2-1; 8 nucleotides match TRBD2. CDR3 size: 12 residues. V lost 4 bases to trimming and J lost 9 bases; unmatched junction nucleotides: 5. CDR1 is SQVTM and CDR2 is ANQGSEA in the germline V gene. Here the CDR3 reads CSVAGSGGEQFF. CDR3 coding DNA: TGCAGCGTTGCCGGGAGCGGGGGTGAGCAGTTCTTC.

The CDR3 sequence: CASSSSTGATIEAFF. The DNA of the CDR3 is TGTGCCAGCAGTTCCTCGACAGGAGCCACGATTGAAGCTTTCTTT. V and J are TRBV6-5 and TRBJ1-1; tentatively, D is TRBD1 (6 bases). The V end lost 4 bases, the J end lost 7 bases, and 19 bases lay between the germline ends. The CDR3 runs 15 residues. CDR1 and CDR2 from the germline V gene are MNHEY and SVGAGI.

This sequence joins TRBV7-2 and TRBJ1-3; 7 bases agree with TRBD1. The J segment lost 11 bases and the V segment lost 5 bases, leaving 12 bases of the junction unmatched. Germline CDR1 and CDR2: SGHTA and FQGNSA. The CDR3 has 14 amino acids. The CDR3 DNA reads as TGTGCCAGCAGCCCAAACAGGGGAGGAGACGCCATATATTTT. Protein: CASSPNRGGDAIYF.

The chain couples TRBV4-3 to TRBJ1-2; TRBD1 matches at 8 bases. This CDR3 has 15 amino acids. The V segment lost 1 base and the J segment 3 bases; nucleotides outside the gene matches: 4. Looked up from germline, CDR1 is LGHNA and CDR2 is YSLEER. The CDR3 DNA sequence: TGCGCCAGCAGCCAAGCGGCAGGGGGCGACTATGGCTACACCTTC. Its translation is CASSQAAGGDYGYTF.

Here the CDR3 reads CASSTGLGGETQYF. CDR3 in DNA: TGCGCCAGCAGCACCGGACTAGGAGGAGAGACCCAGTACTTC. V gene TRBV5-1 combines with J gene TRBJ2-5, with 7 bases lining up with TRBD2. This CDR3 has 14 residues. Germline V gives CDR1 SGHRS, CDR2 YFSETQ. Trimming removed 4 bases from V and 4 bases from J; junction bases left unmatched: 7.

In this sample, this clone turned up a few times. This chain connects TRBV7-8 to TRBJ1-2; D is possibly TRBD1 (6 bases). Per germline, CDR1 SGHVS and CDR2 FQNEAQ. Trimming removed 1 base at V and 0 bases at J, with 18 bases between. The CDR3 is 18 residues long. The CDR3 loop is CASSLDSGSGDANYGYTF. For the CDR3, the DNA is TGTGCCAGCAGCTTAGATAGCGGGTCAGGGGATGCTAACTATGGCTACACCTTC.

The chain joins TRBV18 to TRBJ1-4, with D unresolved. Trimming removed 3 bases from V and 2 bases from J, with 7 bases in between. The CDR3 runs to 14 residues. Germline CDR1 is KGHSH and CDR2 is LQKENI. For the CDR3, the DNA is TGTGCCAGCTCACCGCGGCGGACTAATGAAAAACTGTTTTTT. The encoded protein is CASSPRRTNEKLFF.

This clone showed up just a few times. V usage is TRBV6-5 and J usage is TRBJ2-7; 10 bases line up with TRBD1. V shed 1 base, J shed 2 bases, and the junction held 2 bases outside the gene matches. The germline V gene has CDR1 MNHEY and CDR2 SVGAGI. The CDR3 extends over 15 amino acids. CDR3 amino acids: CASSYYGQGAYEQYF. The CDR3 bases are TGTGCCAGCAGTTACTACGGACAGGGGGCCTACGAGCAGTACTTC.

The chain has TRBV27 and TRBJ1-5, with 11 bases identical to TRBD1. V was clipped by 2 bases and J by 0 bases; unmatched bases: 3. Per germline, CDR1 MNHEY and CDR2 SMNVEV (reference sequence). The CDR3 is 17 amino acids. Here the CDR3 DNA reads TGTGCCAGCAGTTTAGAGGGGACAGGGGGTAGCAATCAGCCCCAGCATTTT. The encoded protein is CASSLEGTGGSNQPQHF.

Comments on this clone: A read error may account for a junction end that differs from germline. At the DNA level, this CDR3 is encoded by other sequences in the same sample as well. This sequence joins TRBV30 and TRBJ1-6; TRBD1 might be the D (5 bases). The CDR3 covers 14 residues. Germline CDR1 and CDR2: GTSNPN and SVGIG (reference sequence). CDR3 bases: TGTGCCTGGAGTGTAGACAGTAATAATTCCCCCCTCCACTTT. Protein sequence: CAWSVDSNNSPLHF.

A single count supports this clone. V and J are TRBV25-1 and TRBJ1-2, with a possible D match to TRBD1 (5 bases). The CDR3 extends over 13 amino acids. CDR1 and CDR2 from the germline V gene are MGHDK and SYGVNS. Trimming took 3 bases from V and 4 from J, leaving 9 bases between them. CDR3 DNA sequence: TGTGCCAGCAGTGAGGGGACTCGCTATGGCTACACCTTC. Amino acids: CASSEGTRYGYTF.